This is a list of T cell receptor beta chains from one sample in a study of cytomegalovirus exposure and HLA in healthy donors. The method was immunoSEQ multiplex PCR; TCRdb's version includes in-frame clones alone and lacks a portion of them. The profile shows about 130,000 clones, approximately 89% of them singletons. Sample: PBMCs. These receptors all stem from a young woman in good health and CMV-seronegative. Each CDR3 is given without its conserved first and last residue.

j_call v_call cdr3_aa
TRBJ2-1 TRBV27 ASSFLAGARPYNEQF
TRBJ2-3 TRBV27 ASSLSEPPWRQY
TRBJ1-5 TRBV18 ASSQTRGGASNQPQH
TRBJ2-1 TRBV7-6 ASSTTSRNEQF
TRBJ2-3 TRBV5-1 ASSFPGQGGTDTQY
TRBJ1-5 TRBV18 ASSEGTGGNQPQH
TRBJ1-6 TRBV2 ASSEYRTSPLH
TRBJ1-5 TRBV29-1 SVETGTGGNQPQH
TRBJ2-1 TRBV4-1 ASSQDVTSASSYNEQF
TRBJ1-2 TRBV30 AWSVLSYGYT
TRBJ1-6 TRBV6-6 ASSLGTGDNSPLH
TRBJ2-1 TRBV11-2 ASSSLTGGPGEQF
TRBJ1-3 TRBV2 ASSDFGISGNTIY
TRBJ2-2 TRBV6-5 ASSYNEGFSGELF
TRBJ2-1 TRBV18 ASSYTGDNEQF
TRBJ2-1 TRBV29-1 SVASGTSGIGEQF
TRBJ1-1 TRBV5-1 ASSSLQGTNTEAF
TRBJ1-2 TRBV28 ASSLGGAEGYT
TRBJ2-7 TRBV10-3 AISEVGTGGYEQY
TRBJ2-5 TRBV6-5 ATQGGGQETQY
TRBJ2-3 TRBV29-1 SPYGSGDTQY
TRBJ1-5 TRBV28 ASRLAGGNQPQH
TRBJ2-1 TRBV18 ASSRLSGTGDINEQF
TRBJ1-6 TRBV27 ASSPVAPLRDSNSPLH
TRBJ2-2 TRBV18 ASSPGTGRTGELF